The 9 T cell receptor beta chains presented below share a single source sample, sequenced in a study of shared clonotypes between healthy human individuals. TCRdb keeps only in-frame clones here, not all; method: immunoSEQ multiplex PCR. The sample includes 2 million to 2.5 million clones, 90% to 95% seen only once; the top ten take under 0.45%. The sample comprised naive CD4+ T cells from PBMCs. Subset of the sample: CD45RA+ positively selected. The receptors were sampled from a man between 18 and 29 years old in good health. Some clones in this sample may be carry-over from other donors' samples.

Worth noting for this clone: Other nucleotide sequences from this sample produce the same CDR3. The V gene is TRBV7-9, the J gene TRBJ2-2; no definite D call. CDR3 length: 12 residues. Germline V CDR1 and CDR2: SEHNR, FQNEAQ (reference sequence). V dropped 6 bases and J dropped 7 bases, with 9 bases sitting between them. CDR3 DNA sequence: TGTGCCAGCAGTCTTGAGTTCGGGGAGCTGTTTTTT. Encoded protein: CASSLEFGELFF. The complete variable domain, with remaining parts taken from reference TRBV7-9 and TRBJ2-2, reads DTGVSQNPRHKITKRGQNVTFRCDPISEHNRLYWYRQTLGQGPEFLTYFQNEAQLEKSRLLSDRFSAERPKGSFSTLEIQRTEQGDSAMYLCASSLEFGELFFGEGSRLTVL.

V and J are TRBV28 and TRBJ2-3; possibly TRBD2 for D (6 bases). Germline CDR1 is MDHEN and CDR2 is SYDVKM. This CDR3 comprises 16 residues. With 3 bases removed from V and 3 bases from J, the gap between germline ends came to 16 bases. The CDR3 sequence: CASSLVGGSRTDTQYF. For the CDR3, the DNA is TGTGCCAGCAGTTTGGTGGGGGGAAGTCGTACAGATACGCAGTATTTT.

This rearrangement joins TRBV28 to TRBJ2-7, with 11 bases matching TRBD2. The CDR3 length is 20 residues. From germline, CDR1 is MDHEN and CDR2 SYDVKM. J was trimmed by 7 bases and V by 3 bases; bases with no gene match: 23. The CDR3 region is CASSLSSGRATAYGMPEQYF. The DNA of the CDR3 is TGTGCCAGCAGTTTGAGTAGCGGGAGGGCCACCGCCTATGGTATGCCGGAGCAGTACTTC.

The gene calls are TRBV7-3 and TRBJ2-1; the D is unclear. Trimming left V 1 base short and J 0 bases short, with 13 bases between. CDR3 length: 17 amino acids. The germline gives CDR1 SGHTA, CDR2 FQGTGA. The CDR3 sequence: CASSLSGDMSSYNEQFF. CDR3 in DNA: TGTGCCAGCAGCTTAAGTGGCGATATGAGCTCCTACAATGAGCAGTTCTTC.

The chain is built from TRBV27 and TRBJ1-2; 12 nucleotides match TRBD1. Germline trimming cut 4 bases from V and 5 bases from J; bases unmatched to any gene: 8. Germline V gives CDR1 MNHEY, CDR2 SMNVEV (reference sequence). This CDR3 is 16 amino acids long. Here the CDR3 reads CASSSVGTGGGYGYTF. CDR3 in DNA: TGTGCCAGCAGTTCCGTAGGGACAGGGGGCGGGTATGGCTACACCTTC.

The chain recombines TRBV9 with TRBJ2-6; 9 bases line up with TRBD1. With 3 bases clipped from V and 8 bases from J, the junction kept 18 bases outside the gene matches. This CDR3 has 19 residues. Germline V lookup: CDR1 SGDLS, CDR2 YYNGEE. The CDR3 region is CASSGHSWVYGTGTNVLTF. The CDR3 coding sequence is TGTGCCAGCAGCGGTCACTCCTGGGTGTACGGGACAGGGACCAACGTCCTGACTTTC.

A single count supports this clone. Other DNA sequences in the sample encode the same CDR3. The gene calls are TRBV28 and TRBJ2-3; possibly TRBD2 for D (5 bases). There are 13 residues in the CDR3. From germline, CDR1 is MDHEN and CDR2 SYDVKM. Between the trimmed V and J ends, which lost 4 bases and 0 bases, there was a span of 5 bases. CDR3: CASSSGSTDTQYF. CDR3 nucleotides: TGTGCCAGCAGTTCGGGAAGCACAGATACGCAGTATTTT.

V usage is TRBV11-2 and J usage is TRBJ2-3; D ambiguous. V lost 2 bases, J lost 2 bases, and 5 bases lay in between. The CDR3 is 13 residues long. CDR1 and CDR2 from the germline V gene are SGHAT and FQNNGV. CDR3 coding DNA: TGTGCCAGCAGCTTACTTTACACAGATACGCAGTATTTT. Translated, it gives CASSLLYTDTQYF.

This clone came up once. CDR3 residues: CASSPSGQEETQYF. The CDR3, as DNA: TGTGCCAGCAGCCCCTCGGGGCAGGAAGAGACCCAGTACTTC. The chain couples TRBV7-3 to TRBJ2-5, with D perhaps TRBD1 or TRBD2 (5 bases each). This CDR3 has 14 amino acids. Germline V gene sequence: CDR1 SGHTA, CDR2 FQGTGA. Trimming pared 5 bases from V and 3 bases from J, leaving 13 bases between.